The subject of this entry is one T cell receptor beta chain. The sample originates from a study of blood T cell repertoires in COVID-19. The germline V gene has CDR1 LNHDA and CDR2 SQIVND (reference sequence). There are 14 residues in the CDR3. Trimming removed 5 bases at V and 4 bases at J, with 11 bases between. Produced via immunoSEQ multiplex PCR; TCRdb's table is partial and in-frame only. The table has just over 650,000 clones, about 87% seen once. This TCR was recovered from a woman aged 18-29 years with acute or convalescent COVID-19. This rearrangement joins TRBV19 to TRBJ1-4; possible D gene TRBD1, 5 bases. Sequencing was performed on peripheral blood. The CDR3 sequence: CASSPDTDNEKLFF. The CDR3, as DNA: TGTGCCAGTAGTCCGGACACCGATAATGAAAAACTGTTTTTT.